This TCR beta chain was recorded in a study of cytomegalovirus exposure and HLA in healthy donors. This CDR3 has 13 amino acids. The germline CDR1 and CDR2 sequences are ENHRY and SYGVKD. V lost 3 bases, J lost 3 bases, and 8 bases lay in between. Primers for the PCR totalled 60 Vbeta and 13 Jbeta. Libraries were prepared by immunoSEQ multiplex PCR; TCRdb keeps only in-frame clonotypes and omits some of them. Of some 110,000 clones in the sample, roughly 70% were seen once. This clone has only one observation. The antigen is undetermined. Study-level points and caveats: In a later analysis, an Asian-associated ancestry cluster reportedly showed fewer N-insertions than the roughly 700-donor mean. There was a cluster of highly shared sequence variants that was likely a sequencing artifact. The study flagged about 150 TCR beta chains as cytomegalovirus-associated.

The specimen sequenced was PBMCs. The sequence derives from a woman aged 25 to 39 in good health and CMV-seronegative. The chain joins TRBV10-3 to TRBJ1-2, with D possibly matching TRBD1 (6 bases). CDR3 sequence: CAISDKGDYGYTF. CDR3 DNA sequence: TGTGCCATCAGTGATAAGGGGGACTATGGCTACACCTTC.